The rows below give T cell receptor beta chains drawn from one sample of a study of regulatory T cells in long-lasting Graves disease. MiXCR was run by TCRdb on the multiplex PCR reads, yielding one entry per CDR3 protein. Found here are about 470,000 distinct CDR3 sequences, 20% to 25% of them singletons; the top ten hold about 6.6%. Sequenced material: peripheral blood mononuclear cells (PBMCs), taken when the disease was refractory, from a patient treated with antithyroid drugs. Every receptor here comes from a female donor with Graves disease. Each CDR3 is given with its conserved first and last residue. The D gene is left open where the match is weak. Clone size, where shown, is once, few, many, or a class for clones that have expanded.

len: 15; j_gene: TRBJ1-5; abundance: few; d_gene: -; v_gene: TRBV12-3/TRBV12-4; CDR3nt: TGTGCCAGCAGTTTAAAACACTTTAGCAATCAGCCCCAGCATTTT; CDR3aa: CASSLKHFSNQPQHF
len: 12; j_gene: TRBJ2-2; abundance: -; d_gene: -; v_gene: TRBV29-1; CDR3nt: TGCAGCGTCGAGGGGAACACCGGGGAGCTGTTTTTT; CDR3aa: CSVEGNTGELFF
len: 16; j_gene: TRBJ1-6; abundance: -; d_gene: -; v_gene: TRBV15; CDR3nt: TGTGCCACCAGCAGAGAGGTAAGCCTCTATAATTCACCCCTCCACTTT; CDR3aa: CATSREVSLYNSPLHF
len: 12; j_gene: TRBJ2-3; abundance: -; d_gene: -; v_gene: TRBV9; CDR3nt: TGTGCCAGCAGCCCCCTGAAGGATACGCAGTATTTT; CDR3aa: CASSPLKDTQYF
len: 15; j_gene: TRBJ1-1; abundance: -; d_gene: TRBD1; v_gene: TRBV24-1; CDR3nt: TGTGCCACCAGTGATGACAGGGAGGGGAGCACTGAAGCTTTCTTT; CDR3aa: CATSDDREGSTEAFF
len: 17; j_gene: TRBJ1-2; abundance: many; d_gene: -; v_gene: TRBV11-2; CDR3nt: TGTGCCAGCACCTTAGGTCGGGGCAGCCGACCGGGTTATGGCTACACCTTC; CDR3aa: CASTLGRGSRPGYGYTF
len: 15; j_gene: TRBJ1-5; abundance: many; d_gene: -; v_gene: TRBV11-2; CDR3nt: TGTGCCAGCAGCCTTACGCGGGCGGGCAATCAGCCCCAGCATTTT; CDR3aa: CASSLTRAGNQPQHF
len: 17; j_gene: TRBJ2-2; abundance: few; d_gene: -; v_gene: TRBV5-1; CDR3nt: TGCGCCAGCAGCTTGGCCGGACCGACCTCGAACACCGGGGAGCTGTTTTTT; CDR3aa: CASSLAGPTSNTGELFF
len: 14; j_gene: TRBJ1-5; abundance: -; d_gene: -; v_gene: TRBV28; CDR3nt: TGTGCCAGCACAAACCCTCTCGGGCATCAGCCCCAGCATTTT; CDR3aa: CASTNPLGHQPQHF
len: 15; j_gene: TRBJ2-3; abundance: few; d_gene: TRBD2; v_gene: TRBV20-1; CDR3nt: TGCAGTGCTAGAGGTTCTAGCGGGATGACAGATACGCAGTATTTT; CDR3aa: CSARGSSGMTDTQYF
len: 16; j_gene: TRBJ2-5; abundance: -; d_gene: TRBD1; v_gene: TRBV14; CDR3nt: TGTGCCAGCAGCCACTTGACAGGGTATTGGAAAGAGACCCAGTACTTC; CDR3aa: CASSHLTGYWKETQYF
len: 16; j_gene: TRBJ1-5; abundance: many; d_gene: TRBD1; v_gene: TRBV2; CDR3nt: TGTGCCAGCAGCGACAGGGGGCTTCAAAACAATCAGCCCCAGCATTTT; CDR3aa: CASSDRGLQNNQPQHF
len: 16; j_gene: TRBJ1-5; abundance: few; d_gene: TRBD1; v_gene: TRBV7-2; CDR3nt: TGTGCCAGCAGCTTAGGGCGTGGCAGGGGGTATCAGCCCCAGCATTTT; CDR3aa: CASSLGRGRGYQPQHF
len: 15; j_gene: TRBJ2-3; abundance: few; d_gene: TRBD2; v_gene: TRBV2; CDR3nt: TGTGCCAGCAGTCGGACTAGCGGGGGCACAGATACGCAGTATTTT; CDR3aa: CASSRTSGGTDTQYF
len: 17; j_gene: TRBJ2-3; abundance: -; d_gene: -; v_gene: TRBV3-1; CDR3nt: TGTGCCAGCAGCCAAGATGGGCTGGCGTCCCGCACAGATACGCAGTATTTT; CDR3aa: CASSQDGLASRTDTQYF
len: 14; j_gene: TRBJ1-5; abundance: many; d_gene: -; v_gene: TRBV2; CDR3nt: TGTGCCAGCAATGGACAGCCGAGCAATCAGCCCCAGCATTTT; CDR3aa: CASNGQPSNQPQHF
len: 15; j_gene: TRBJ1-4; abundance: few; d_gene: -; v_gene: TRBV28; CDR3nt: TGTGCCAGCACCCAACGGACGGACCGTAATGAAAAACTGTTTTTT; CDR3aa: CASTQRTDRNEKLFF
len: 15; j_gene: TRBJ1-6; abundance: -; d_gene: -; v_gene: TRBV5-1; CDR3nt: TGCGCCAGCAGCTTGGAGGGGGGTTCCGGTTCACCCCTCCACTTT; CDR3aa: CASSLEGGSGSPLHF
len: 14; j_gene: TRBJ2-5; abundance: -; d_gene: TRBD2; v_gene: TRBV29-1; CDR3nt: TGCAGCGTTGAAGGACTAGCGGGGGGTGAGACCCAGTACTTC; CDR3aa: CSVEGLAGGETQYF
len: 15; j_gene: TRBJ1-6; abundance: few; d_gene: -; v_gene: TRBV19; CDR3nt: TGTGCCAGTACCCCCCGGGACGGACCTTTGTCACCCCTCCACTTT; CDR3aa: CASTPRDGPLSPLHF
len: 17; j_gene: TRBJ2-7; abundance: few; d_gene: TRBD2; v_gene: TRBV9; CDR3nt: TGTGCCAGCAGCGTCCAGGAAGAACTAGCGGGAGGACACGAGCAGTACTTC; CDR3aa: CASSVQEELAGGHEQYF
len: 13; j_gene: TRBJ1-1; abundance: -; d_gene: -; v_gene: TRBV6-2/TRBV6-3; CDR3nt: TGTGCCAGCAGTTACTCGAAGGCGTTTAAGGCTTTCTTT; CDR3aa: CASSYSKAFKAFF
len: 15; j_gene: TRBJ2-7; abundance: many; d_gene: TRBD1; v_gene: TRBV5-1; CDR3nt: TGCGCCAGCAGCTTGCTGACAGGGTCTACCTACGAGCAGTACTTC; CDR3aa: CASSLLTGSTYEQYF
len: 17; j_gene: TRBJ2-5; abundance: many; d_gene: -; v_gene: TRBV7-2; CDR3nt: TGTGCCAGCAGCTTACTACCTAGGGGTTCGTGGGGAGAGACCCAGTACTTC; CDR3aa: CASSLLPRGSWGETQYF
len: 12; j_gene: TRBJ2-7; abundance: -; d_gene: -; v_gene: TRBV5-1; CDR3nt: TGCGCCAGCAGCTTGCAGGGTGACGAGCAGTACTTC; CDR3aa: CASSLQGDEQYF
len: 16; j_gene: TRBJ2-5; abundance: many; d_gene: -; v_gene: TRBV24-1; CDR3nt: TGTGCCACCAGTGATTCCCATGGAGCGGAATTGGAGACCCAGTACTTC; CDR3aa: CATSDSHGAELETQYF
len: 16; j_gene: TRBJ2-7; abundance: few; d_gene: -; v_gene: TRBV7-9; CDR3nt: TGTGCCAGCAGCTTAGTGGGGCTCGGGGTTGAAAACGAGCAGTACTTC; CDR3aa: CASSLVGLGVENEQYF
len: 13; j_gene: TRBJ1-4; abundance: few; d_gene: -; v_gene: TRBV4-1; CDR3nt: TGCGCCAGCAGCCGACAAGCGGCCGAAAAACTGTTTTTT; CDR3aa: CASSRQAAEKLFF
len: 13; j_gene: TRBJ1-1; abundance: -; d_gene: TRBD1; v_gene: TRBV9; CDR3nt: TGTGCCAGCAGCGAGGGACAGGGCACTGAAGCTTTCTTT; CDR3aa: CASSEGQGTEAFF
len: 16; j_gene: TRBJ2-3; abundance: -; d_gene: TRBD1; v_gene: TRBV12-3/TRBV12-4; CDR3nt: TGTGCCAGCAGTTTCCTACAGGGGCATGGTACAGATACGCAGTATTTT; CDR3aa: CASSFLQGHGTDTQYF
len: 14; j_gene: TRBJ1-1; abundance: few; d_gene: TRBD1; v_gene: TRBV20-1; CDR3nt: TGCAGTGCTAGAGTGGCAACAGGGGACACTGAAGCTTTCTTT; CDR3aa: CSARVATGDTEAFF
len: 15; j_gene: TRBJ2-1; abundance: -; d_gene: -; v_gene: TRBV2; CDR3nt: TGTGCCAGCAGTGAATATGACACGGGGGTCAATGAGCAGTTCTTC; CDR3aa: CASSEYDTGVNEQFF
len: 14; j_gene: TRBJ2-5; abundance: -; d_gene: -; v_gene: TRBV19; CDR3nt: TGTGCCAGTAGTATGACGGGGGCGGGAGAGACCCAGTACTTC; CDR3aa: CASSMTGAGETQYF
len: 17; j_gene: TRBJ2-5; abundance: -; d_gene: -; v_gene: TRBV4-1; CDR3nt: TGCGCCAGCAGCCGATTCCCGGGCATCTCACCCTGGGAGACCCAGTACTTC; CDR3aa: CASSRFPGISPWETQYF
len: 14; j_gene: TRBJ1-1; abundance: many; d_gene: -; v_gene: TRBV5-1; CDR3nt: TGCGCCAGCAGCGCCCAAGTGGGAAGCACTGAAGCTTTCTTT; CDR3aa: CASSAQVGSTEAFF
len: 15; j_gene: TRBJ1-1; abundance: many; d_gene: -; v_gene: TRBV6-2/TRBV6-3; CDR3nt: TGTGCCAGCAGACTGGACGGGCTCGAGGACACTGAAGCTTTCTTT; CDR3aa: CASRLDGLEDTEAFF
len: 15; j_gene: TRBJ1-2; abundance: few; d_gene: -; v_gene: TRBV6-2/TRBV6-3; CDR3nt: TGTGCCAGCAGTGAACTAACCGGCCAGGGATATGGCTACACCTTC; CDR3aa: CASSELTGQGYGYTF
len: 17; j_gene: TRBJ1-1; abundance: many; d_gene: TRBD1; v_gene: TRBV2; CDR3nt: TGTGCCAGCAGTGAAGCGGGACAGGGAACCATGAACACTGAAGCTTTCTTT; CDR3aa: CASSEAGQGTMNTEAFF
len: 16; j_gene: TRBJ1-2; abundance: few; d_gene: -; v_gene: TRBV5-1; CDR3nt: TGCGCCAGCAGCTTGTCGGGCGGCAGGGGAGACCATGGCTACACCTTC; CDR3aa: CASSLSGGRGDHGYTF
len: 15; j_gene: TRBJ1-4; abundance: many; d_gene: -; v_gene: TRBV6-1; CDR3nt: TGTGCCAGCAGTGAAGCTTGGGGCATTAATGAAAAACTGTTTTTT; CDR3aa: CASSEAWGINEKLFF
len: 18; j_gene: TRBJ2-2; abundance: many; d_gene: TRBD1; v_gene: TRBV12-3/TRBV12-4; CDR3nt: TGTGCCAGCAGTGCCCCGGGACAGCTTTGGGCTAACACCGGGGAGCTGTTTTTT; CDR3aa: CASSAPGQLWANTGELFF
len: 14; j_gene: TRBJ1-2; abundance: few; d_gene: -; v_gene: TRBV4-1; CDR3nt: TGCGCCAGCAGCCAAGTTCCGGCTAACTATGGCTACACCTTC; CDR3aa: CASSQVPANYGYTF
len: 13; j_gene: TRBJ2-2; abundance: many; d_gene: -; v_gene: TRBV12-3/TRBV12-4; CDR3nt: TGTGCCAGCAGTTTCGGCCGCACCGGGGAGCTGTTTTTT; CDR3aa: CASSFGRTGELFF